The 31 T cell receptor beta chains listed next were all sequenced from one sample in a study of cytomegalovirus exposure and HLA in healthy donors. This PCR relied on a set of 60 Vbeta primers and 13 Jbeta primers. Libraries were prepared by immunoSEQ multiplex PCR; TCRdb keeps only in-frame clonotypes and omits some of them. The profile shows approximately 120,000 clones, 83% of them singletons. The sample was PBMCs. These receptor sequences come from a woman in her 40s in good health and CMV-seropositive.

V and J are TRBV27 and TRBJ1-1, with 7 nucleotides matching TRBD1. Germline V gene data show CDR1 as MNHEY and CDR2 as SMNVEV (reference sequence). With 5 bases clipped from V and 6 bases from J, the junction kept 6 bases outside the gene matches. This CDR3 contains 13 residues. The CDR3 region has the DNA TGTGCCAGCAGTGTACAGGGGAGAGCTGAAGCTTTCTTT. Encoded protein: CASSVQGRAEAFF.

The gene calls are TRBV5-4 and TRBJ1-6; D is uncertain. Trimming removed 1 base from V and 10 bases from J, with 15 bases in between. CDR1 SGHNT and CDR2 YYREEE come from the germline V gene (reference sequence). The CDR3 spans 15 residues. The DNA of the CDR3 is TGTGCCAGCAGCTTGCCGCAGGCTGGTCGGTCACCCCTCCACTTT. It yields the protein CASSLPQAGRSPLHF.

The V call is TRBV6-6, the J call TRBJ2-2; D not resolved. This CDR3 spans 11 amino acids. Trimming shortened V by 8 bases and J by 7 bases, and 8 bases separated the two germline ends. The germline V gene has CDR1 MNHNY and CDR2 SVGAGI (reference sequence). The CDR3 is CASADNGELFF. CDR3 in DNA: TGTGCCAGCGCAGATAACGGGGAGCTGTTTTTT.

J is TRBJ2-1 and V is TRBV10-1; TRBD1 matches at 7 bases. The junction had 6 bases not matched to a gene; V was cut back by 3 bases and J by 7 bases. The CDR3 has 14 amino acids. Germline-derived CDR1 and CDR2 are WNHNN and SYGVQD (reference sequence). DNA of the CDR3: TGCGCCAGCAGTGACCGACAGGGTTGGAATGAGCAGTTCTTC. The encoded protein is CASSDRQGWNEQFF.

The genes are TRBV20-1 and TRBJ1-1, with no clear D. In germline, CDR1 is DFQATT, CDR2 SNEGSKA (reference sequence). Trimming took 5 bases from V and 3 from J, leaving 4 bases between them. CDR3 length: 10 amino acids. CDR3 protein: CSALYTEAFF. CDR3 in DNA: TGCAGTGCTCTCTACACTGAAGCTTTCTTT.

The rearrangement uses TRBV7-9 and TRBJ2-1, with 8 nucleotides matching TRBD2. This CDR3 spans 17 amino acids. The V segment lost 4 bases and the J segment 8 bases; nucleotides outside the gene matches: 16. CDR1 is SEHNR, CDR2 FQNEAQ, per germline (reference sequence). CDR3 in amino acids: CASSSGEREIWGDEQFF. As DNA, the CDR3 is TGTGCCAGCAGCTCGGGGGAGCGGGAGATTTGGGGAGATGAGCAGTTCTTC.

The chain links TRBV30 to TRBJ2-3; TRBD2 matches at 13 bases. V was clipped by 2 bases and J by 6 bases; unmatched bases: 5. The CDR3 spans 15 residues. Germline assignment: CDR1 GTSNPN and CDR2 SVGIG (reference sequence). In DNA, the CDR3 is TGTGCCTGGAGTATCACTAGCGGGAGGGCGGATACGCAGTATTTT. Protein: CAWSITSGRADTQYF.

This clone has just a few counts. The genes are TRBV30 and TRBJ1-2, with unresolved D. Per germline, CDR1 GTSNPN and CDR2 SVGIG (reference sequence). V gave up 3 bases and J gave up 6 bases, with 17 bases separating them. The CDR3 has 14 amino acids. The CDR3 here is CAWRREGRQDGYTF. The DNA of the CDR3 is TGTGCCTGGAGAAGGGAGGGCAGGCAAGATGGCTACACCTTC.

This clone occurred once. The chain couples TRBV30 to TRBJ2-1; D is ambiguous. CDR3 length equals 11 residues. CDR1 GTSNPN and CDR2 SVGIG come from the germline V gene (reference sequence). Trimming pared 2 bases from V and 8 bases from J, leaving 7 bases between. CDR3 nucleotide sequence: TGTGCCTGGAGTCCCGTCTATGAGCAGTTCTTC. Protein: CAWSPVYEQFF. Based on the CDR3 plus reference TRBV30 and TRBJ2-1, the full variable domain is SQTIHQWPATLVQPVGSPLSLECTVEGTSNPNLYWYRQAAGRGLQLLFYSVGIGQISSEVPQNLSASRPQDRQFILSSKKLLLSDSGFYLCAWSPVYEQFFGPGTRLTVL.

The rearrangement uses TRBV28 and TRBJ2-2; D may be TRBD1 (5 bases). Trimming stripped 6 bases from V and 2 bases from J, with 7 bases between. From germline, CDR1 is MDHEN and CDR2 SYDVKM. The CDR3 has 13 amino acids. CDR3 region: CASRDTNTGELFF. The DNA of the CDR3 is TGTGCCAGCAGGGACACTAACACCGGGGAGCTGTTTTTT.

This clone was detected only a few times. The rearrangement joins TRBV19 to TRBJ2-7; 13 positions match TRBD2. Trimming removed 3 bases from V and 7 bases from J; junction bases left unmatched: 3. This CDR3 has 14 residues. Germline values: CDR1 LNHDA, CDR2 SQIVND (reference sequence). CDR3 in amino acids: CASSMRTSGSEQYF. As DNA, the CDR3 is TGTGCCAGTAGTATGCGGACTAGCGGGAGTGAGCAGTACTTC.

The chain combines TRBV7-9 with TRBJ2-7; 8 bases map to TRBD1. Germline V gene lookup returns CDR1 SEHNR and CDR2 FQNEAQ (reference sequence). The CDR3 has 16 amino acids. The junction had 8 bases not matched to a gene; V was cut back by 4 bases and J by 0 bases. Here the CDR3 reads CASSSLWDRNSYEQYF. In nucleotides, the CDR3 is TGTGCCAGCAGCTCCCTCTGGGACAGGAACTCCTACGAGCAGTACTTC.

The chain employs TRBV6-6 and TRBJ2-3, with D unclear. This CDR3 contains 13 residues. Germline CDR1 is MNHNY and CDR2 is SVGAGI (reference sequence). The ends were cut back, 2 bases at V and 4 bases at J, with 7 bases in the middle. This CDR3 reads CASSYGEADTQYF. The CDR3 bases are TGTGCCAGCAGTTACGGCGAGGCAGATACGCAGTATTTT.

The J gene is TRBJ1-1, the V gene TRBV7-9; TRBD1 might be the D (5 bases). This CDR3 is 15 amino acids long. V was trimmed by 1 base and J by 1 base, leaving 10 bases between them. Per the germline V gene, CDR1 is SEHNR and CDR2 is FQNEAQ (reference sequence). The CDR3 protein is CASSLVARANTEAFF. The CDR3 DNA is TGTGCCAGCAGCTTAGTTGCCAGGGCGAACACTGAAGCTTTCTTT. Full variable domain (outside the CDR3, taken from reference TRBV7-9 and TRBJ1-1): DTGVSQNPRHKITKRGQNVTFRCDPISEHNRLYWYRQTLGQGPEFLTYFQNEAQLEKSRLLSDRFSAERPKGSFSTLEIQRTEQGDSAMYLCASSLVARANTEAFFGQGTRLTVV.

V gene TRBV5-1 combines with J gene TRBJ2-5; 7 nucleotides match TRBD2. The trim removed 4 bases at V and 7 bases at J, leaving 13 bases unmatched. The CDR3 is made up of 15 amino acids. Germline assignment: CDR1 SGHRS and CDR2 YFSETQ. In nucleotides, the CDR3 is TGCGCCAGCAGCCCTCGGACTAGTGGGTGGGGGACCCAGTACTTC. It specifies CASSPRTSGWGTQYF.

The chain joins TRBV30 to TRBJ1-1; 9 nucleotides agree with TRBD1. J lost 4 bases, V lost 5 bases, and 8 bases had no gene match. Germline assignment: CDR1 GTSNPN and CDR2 SVGIG (reference sequence). CDR3 length equals 14 residues. The CDR3 DNA is TGTGCCTGGCTTCCGGGACAGGGTGCCACTGAAGCTTTCTTT. This codes for CAWLPGQGATEAFF. Variable domain in full (rest from reference TRBV30 and TRBJ1-1): SQTIHQWPATLVQPVGSPLSLECTVEGTSNPNLYWYRQAAGRGLQLLFYSVGIGQISSEVPQNLSASRPQDRQFILSSKKLLLSDSGFYLCAWLPGQGATEAFFGQGTRLTVV.

V gene TRBV7-8 combines with J gene TRBJ1-5; D unresolved. Germline lookup yields CDR1 SGHVS and CDR2 FQNEAQ. The germline V and J ends were trimmed by 5 bases and 6 bases, with 11 bases remaining between them. The CDR3 has 13 residues. Here the CDR3 DNA reads TGTGCCAGCAGCACTGGACTGATTCAGCCCCAGCATTTT. It specifies CASSTGLIQPQHF.

The rearrangement uses TRBV18 and TRBJ2-5, with unresolved D. This CDR3 is built from 16 residues. V gave up 5 bases and J gave up 3 bases, with 19 bases separating them. CDR1 and CDR2 (germline): KGHSH, LQKENI. CDR3 sequence reads: CASSSSTPAVEETQYF. CDR3 sequence (DNA): TGTGCCAGCTCATCTTCCACCCCCGCGGTCGAAGAGACCCAGTACTTC.

V usage is TRBV5-6 and J usage is TRBJ2-3; a possible D gene is TRBD2 (6 bases). Trimming removed 2 bases from V and 5 bases from J, with 18 bases in between. Looked up from germline, CDR1 is SGHDT and CDR2 is YYEEEE. This CDR3 spans 16 amino acids. CDR3 protein: CASSLVGSGVVDTQYF. The CDR3 DNA reads as TGTGCCAGCAGCTTAGTCGGGTCGGGAGTAGTAGATACGCAGTATTTT.

This chain joins TRBV28 and TRBJ1-1, with D possibly matching TRBD1 (6 bases). In germline, CDR1 is MDHEN, CDR2 SYDVKM. CDR3 length: 13 amino acids. The ends were cut back, 10 bases at V and 3 bases at J, with 15 bases in the middle. CDR3 residues: CATAGGRYTEAFF. The CDR3 nucleotides are TGTGCCACCGCGGGGGGCAGATACACTGAAGCTTTCTTT. Supplemented by reference TRBV28 and TRBJ1-1, the full variable domain reads DVKVTQSSRYLVKRTGEKVFLECVQDMDHENMFWYRQDPGLGLRLIYFSYDVKMKEKGDIPEGYSVSREKKERFSLILESASTNQTSMYLCATAGGRYTEAFFGQGTRLTVV.

This chain's CDR3 is CAWRGRVSTDTQYF. The CDR3 DNA reads TGTGCCTGGAGGGGGAGGGTAAGCACAGATACGCAGTATTTT. V and J are TRBV30 and TRBJ2-3, with 7 positions matching TRBD2. The CDR3 totals 14 residues. The germline gives CDR1 GTSNPN, CDR2 SVGIG (reference sequence). V was pared by 3 bases and J by 0 bases, with 3 bases of the junction left unmatched.

The J gene is TRBJ1-5, the V gene TRBV18; TRBD1 agrees at 9 bases. Germline V gene sequence: CDR1 KGHSH, CDR2 LQKENI. Trimming at V came to 3 bases and at J to 6 bases, leaving 6 bases not matched to a gene. The CDR3 is made up of 15 amino acids. The CDR3 reads CASSPAGQGGQPQHF. The CDR3 bases are TGTGCCAGCTCACCGGCGGGACAGGGAGGTCAGCCCCAGCATTTT.

The chain links TRBV6-1 to TRBJ1-2, with 12 bases that match TRBD1. CDR1 MNHNS and CDR2 SASEGT come from the germline V gene. The V and J ends lost 8 bases and 8 bases, in that order; junction bases with no gene match: 12. This CDR3 spans 15 amino acids. The CDR3 DNA sequence: TGTGCCAGCGGTAGCACGGGACAGGGGGCGCTGGGCTACACCTTC. Amino acids: CASGSTGQGALGYTF.

The chain has TRBV7-2 and TRBJ2-1; D remains unclear. The germline V gene has CDR1 SGHTA and CDR2 FQGNSA. V lost 5 bases to trimming and J lost 7 bases, with 21 bases between them. This CDR3 is built from 16 residues. The CDR3 DNA follows: TGTGCCAGCAGCCCTAGGTTAGTCAGTGTGGCGAATGAGCAGTTCTTC. It encodes CASSPRLVSVANEQFF.

V and J are TRBV5-8 and TRBJ2-5; 8 bases line up with TRBD2. Unmatched junction bases numbered 5, after V lost 4 bases and J lost 0 bases. This CDR3 contains 15 residues. The germline V gene encodes CDR1 SGHTS and CDR2 YDEGEE. The CDR3 bases are TGTGCCAGCAGCCTGGGAGCGGGAGACCAAGAGACCCAGTACTTC. Its translation: CASSLGAGDQETQYF.

This clone was detected only once. The chain is built from TRBV19 and TRBJ2-7, with 9 bases aligning to TRBD2. Germline V lookup: CDR1 LNHDA, CDR2 SQIVND (reference sequence). With 3 bases clipped from V and 3 bases from J, the junction kept 3 bases outside the gene matches. This CDR3 is 14 amino acids long. CDR3 sequence: CASSMTSGFYEQYF. In DNA form, the CDR3 reads TGTGCCAGTAGTATGACTAGCGGCTTCTACGAGCAGTACTTC.

The rearrangement uses TRBV28 and TRBJ1-2; possibly TRBD1 for D (6 bases). The CDR3 has 14 amino acids. The V gene's germline CDR1 is MDHEN and CDR2 SYDVKM. V was trimmed by 2 bases and J by 4 bases, leaving 11 bases between them. CDR3 amino acids: CASSLAGVGYGYTF. The CDR3, as DNA: TGTGCCAGCAGTTTAGCAGGGGTGGGCTATGGCTACACCTTC.

V usage is TRBV10-1 and J usage is TRBJ2-1, with 12 bases lining up with TRBD2. The CDR3 is 13 residues long. Germline values: CDR1 WNHNN, CDR2 SYGVQD (reference sequence). With V trimmed by 5 bases and J by 9 bases, 2 bases remained unmatched. The CDR3 bases are TGCGCCAGCAGTTCTAGCGGGAGGGGTGAGCAGTTCTTC. Translated, it gives CASSSSGRGEQFF.

This clone was observed a handful of times. It is unclear where the CDR3 begins or ends on the DNA, so no DNA is shown, and the CDR3 is as TCRdb lists it. The chain is built from TRBV21-1 and TRBJ1-4; TRBD1 was called by the table and not checked on the DNA. TRBV21-1 represents a pseudogene. The length of the CDR3 is 17 amino acids, counting both ends. CDR3 region: CASSKVQVGTGNEKLFF.

This chain connects TRBV6-1 to TRBJ1-1; TRBD1 aligns across 7 bases. The ends lost 6 bases at V and 1 base at J; junction bases unmatched: 5. This CDR3 comprises 14 residues. CDR1 and CDR2 (germline): MNHNS, SASEGT. CDR3 in amino acids: CASRAGTENTEAFF. The CDR3 DNA sequence: TGTGCCAGCAGGGCCGGGACAGAGAACACTGAAGCTTTCTTT.

The gene calls are TRBV9 and TRBJ2-7; 7 nucleotides line up with TRBD1. CDR1 and CDR2 from the germline V gene are SGDLS and YYNGEE. Trimming took 3 bases from V and 5 from J; bases not matched to a gene: 14. The CDR3 sequence is 16 residues long. CDR3 bases: TGTGCCAGCAGCGCCCGACAGGGTCGGGCTCTGGACGAGCAGTACTTC. Protein: CASSARQGRALDEQYF. The full variable domain, in which reference TRBV9 and TRBJ2-7 provide the parts outside the CDR3, is DSGVTQTPKHLITATGQRVTLRCSPRSGDLSVYWYQQSLDQGLQFLIQYYNGEERAKGNILERFSAQQFPDLHSELNLSSLELGDSALYFCASSARQGRALDEQYFGPGTRLTVT.